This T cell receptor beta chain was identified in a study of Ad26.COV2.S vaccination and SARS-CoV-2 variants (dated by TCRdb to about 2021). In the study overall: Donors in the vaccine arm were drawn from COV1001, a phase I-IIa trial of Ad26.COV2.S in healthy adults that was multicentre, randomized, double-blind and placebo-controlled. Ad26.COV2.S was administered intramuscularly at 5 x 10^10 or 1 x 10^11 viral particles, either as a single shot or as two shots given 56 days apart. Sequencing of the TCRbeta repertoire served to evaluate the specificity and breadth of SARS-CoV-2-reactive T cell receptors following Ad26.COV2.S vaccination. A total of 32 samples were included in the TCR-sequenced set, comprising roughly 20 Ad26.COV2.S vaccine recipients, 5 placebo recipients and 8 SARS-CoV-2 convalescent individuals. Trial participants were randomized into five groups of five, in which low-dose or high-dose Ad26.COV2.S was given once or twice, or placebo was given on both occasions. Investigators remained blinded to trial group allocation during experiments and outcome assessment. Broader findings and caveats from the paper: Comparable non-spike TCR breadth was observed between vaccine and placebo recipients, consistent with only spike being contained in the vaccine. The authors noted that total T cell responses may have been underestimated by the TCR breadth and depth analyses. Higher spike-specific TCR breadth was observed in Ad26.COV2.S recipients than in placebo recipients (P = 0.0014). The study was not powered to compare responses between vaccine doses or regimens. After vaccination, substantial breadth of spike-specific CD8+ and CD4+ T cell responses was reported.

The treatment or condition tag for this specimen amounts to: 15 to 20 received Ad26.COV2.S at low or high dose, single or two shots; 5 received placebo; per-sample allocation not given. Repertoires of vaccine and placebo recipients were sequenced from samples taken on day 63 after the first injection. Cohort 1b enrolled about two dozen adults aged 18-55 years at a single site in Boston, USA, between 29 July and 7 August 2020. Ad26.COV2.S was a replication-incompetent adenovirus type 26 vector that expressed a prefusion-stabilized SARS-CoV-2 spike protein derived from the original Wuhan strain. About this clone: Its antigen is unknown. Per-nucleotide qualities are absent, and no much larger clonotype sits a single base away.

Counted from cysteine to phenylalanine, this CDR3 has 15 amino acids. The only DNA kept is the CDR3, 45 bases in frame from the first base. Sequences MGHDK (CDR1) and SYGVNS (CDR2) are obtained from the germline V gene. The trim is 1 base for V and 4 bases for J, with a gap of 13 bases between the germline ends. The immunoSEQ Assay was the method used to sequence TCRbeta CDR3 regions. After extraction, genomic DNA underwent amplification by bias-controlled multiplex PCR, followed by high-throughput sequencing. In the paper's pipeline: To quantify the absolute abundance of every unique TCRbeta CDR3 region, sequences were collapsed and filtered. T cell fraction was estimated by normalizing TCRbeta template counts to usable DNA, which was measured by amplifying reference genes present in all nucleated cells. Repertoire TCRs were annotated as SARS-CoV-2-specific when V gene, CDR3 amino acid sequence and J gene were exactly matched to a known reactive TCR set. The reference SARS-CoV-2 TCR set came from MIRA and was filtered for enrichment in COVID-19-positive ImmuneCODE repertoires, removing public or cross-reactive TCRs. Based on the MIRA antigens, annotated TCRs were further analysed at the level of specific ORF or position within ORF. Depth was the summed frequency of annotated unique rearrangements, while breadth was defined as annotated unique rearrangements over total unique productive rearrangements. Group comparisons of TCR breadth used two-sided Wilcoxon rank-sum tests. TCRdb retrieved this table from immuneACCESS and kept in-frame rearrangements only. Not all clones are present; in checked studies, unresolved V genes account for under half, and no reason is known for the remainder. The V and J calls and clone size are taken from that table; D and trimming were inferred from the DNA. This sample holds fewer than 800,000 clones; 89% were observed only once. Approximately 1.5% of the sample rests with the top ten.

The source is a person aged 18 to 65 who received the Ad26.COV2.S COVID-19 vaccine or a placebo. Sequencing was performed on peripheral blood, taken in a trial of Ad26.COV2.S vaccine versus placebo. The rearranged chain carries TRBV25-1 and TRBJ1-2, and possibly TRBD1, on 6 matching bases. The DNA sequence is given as TGTGCCAGCAGTGAATCCCCCTCAGGGGTCTATGGCTACACCTTC. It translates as CASSESPSGVYGYTF.